Shown below are 26 T cell receptor beta chains from a single sample sequenced in a study of blood T cell repertoires in COVID-19. Only in-frame clones appear in the TCRdb table, and some are missing; sequencing was by immunoSEQ multiplex PCR. The sample includes about 180,000 clones, approximately 80% of them seen just once. Sequenced: peripheral blood. These TCRs come from a woman aged 40 to 49 with COVID-19, enrolled during active disease.

The chain uses TRBV3-1 (or the pseudogene TRBV3-2) and TRBJ1-1, with D maybe TRBD1 (6 bases). Trimming cost V 4 bases and J 5 bases, with 14 bases left between them. There are 14 residues in the CDR3. Germline CDR1 LGHDT, CDR2 YNNKEL (reference sequence). The CDR3 loop is CASSRRQERTEAFF. The DNA of the CDR3 is TGTGCCAGCAGCCGCAGACAGGAGAGGACTGAAGCTTTCTTT.

The rearrangement joins TRBV9 to TRBJ1-5; TRBD1 is a possible D gene (5 bases). The V gene's germline CDR1 is SGDLS and CDR2 YYNGEE. The CDR3 runs 14 residues. Trimming stripped 0 bases from V and 5 bases from J, with 9 bases between. The CDR3 reads CASSVAPGDQPQHF. In nucleotides, the CDR3 is TGTGCCAGCAGCGTAGCACCGGGGGATCAGCCCCAGCATTTT.

V gene TRBV6-1 combines with J gene TRBJ1-2; 11 positions agree with TRBD1. Germline assignment: CDR1 MNHNS and CDR2 SASEGT. The CDR3 loop spans 16 amino acids. Unmatched junction bases numbered 10, after V lost 4 bases and J lost 6 bases. The CDR3 region is CASSATRTGGANGYTF. The DNA of the CDR3 is TGTGCCAGCAGTGCGACACGGACAGGGGGCGCGAATGGCTACACCTTC.

This chain connects TRBV7-3 to TRBJ2-6; D is unclear. V lost 5 bases and J 0 bases, leaving 17 bases between the germline ends. Germline CDR1 is SGHTA and CDR2 is FQGTGA. The CDR3 length is 18 residues. In DNA, the CDR3 is TGTGCCAGCAGCCCCTCGTTTCGGGTGAACTCTGGGGCCAACGTCCTGACTTTC. This sequence encodes CASSPSFRVNSGANVLTF.

V is TRBV27 and J is TRBJ1-4; 10 bases line up with TRBD1. The trim removed 6 bases at V and 7 bases at J, leaving 8 bases unmatched. CDR1 is MNHEY and CDR2 is SMNVEV in the germline V gene (reference sequence). The CDR3 extends over 15 amino acids. The CDR3 region has the DNA TGTGCCAGCAGCCTGACAGGGGGCTTTCGTGAAAAACTGTTTTTT. Its protein is CASSLTGGFREKLFF.

J is TRBJ1-4 and V is TRBV7-2, with D unresolved. The V end was cut by 0 bases, the J end by 8 bases, with 13 bases between. The CDR3 is 15 residues long. Germline V CDR1 and CDR2: SGHTA, FQGNSA. CDR3 region: CASSLAITGSEKLFF. CDR3 sequence (DNA): TGTGCCAGCAGCTTAGCAATAACGGGGAGCGAAAAACTGTTTTTT.

The chain carries TRBV9 and TRBJ2-7; maybe TRBD2 (6 bases). The CDR3 extends over 14 amino acids. Germline loops: CDR1 SGDLS, CDR2 YYNGEE. Trimming removed 2 bases at V and 0 bases at J, with 9 bases between. The CDR3 protein is CASSVGGRSYEQYF. Written as DNA, the CDR3 is TGTGCCAGCAGCGTGGGGGGACGCTCCTACGAGCAGTACTTC.

The chain has TRBV5-1 and TRBJ1-6; tentatively, D is TRBD1 (6 bases). The CDR3 is made up of 15 amino acids. Germline CDR1 and CDR2: SGHRS and YFSETQ. Trimming took off 0 bases at V and 5 bases at J, with 9 bases between the two ends. The DNA of the CDR3 is TGCGCCAGCAGCTTGGACAGGGCCGATAATTCACCCCTCCACTTT. Its protein product is CASSLDRADNSPLHF.

The CDR3 reads CASSPSGTGGLTSGYTF. The CDR3 coding sequence is TGTGCCAGTAGTCCCTCCGGGACAGGGGGCCTTACGAGTGGCTACACCTTC. This chain links TRBV19 with TRBJ1-2; the match to TRBD1 covers 12 bases. Per the germline V gene, CDR1 is LNHDA and CDR2 is SQIVND (reference sequence). V shed 5 bases and J 7 bases; nucleotides not matched to a gene: 14. The CDR3 is 17 amino acids.

V usage is TRBV28 and J usage is TRBJ2-6, with 7 bases fitting TRBD2. Per the germline V gene, CDR1 is MDHEN and CDR2 is SYDVKM. J was trimmed by 3 bases and V by 7 bases; bases with no gene match: 9. The CDR3 loop spans 16 amino acids. The chain's CDR3 is CASTTGGRSGANVLTF. The CDR3 DNA follows: TGTGCCAGCACCACGGGGGGTAGGAGTGGGGCCAACGTCCTGACTTTC.

The CDR3: CATTKAGLAGEANEQFF. CDR3 nucleotide sequence: TGTGCCACCACGAAAGCCGGGCTAGCGGGAGAAGCGAATGAGCAGTTCTTC. V usage is TRBV24-1 and J usage is TRBJ2-1; TRBD2 aligns across 10 bases. The germline V gene has CDR1 KGHDR and CDR2 SFDVKD. The CDR3 length is 17 residues. V lost 8 bases, J lost 7 bases, and 16 bases stayed unmatched.

V and J are TRBV29-1 and TRBJ1-4; 10 bases align to TRBD1. This CDR3 is 13 amino acids long. Germline V gene data show CDR1 as SQVTM and CDR2 as ANQGSEA. J was trimmed by 8 bases and V by 5 bases; bases with no gene match: 5. This chain's CDR3 is CSVSGTGEEKLFF. The CDR3 nucleotides read TGCAGCGTTTCCGGGACAGGGGAAGAAAAACTGTTTTTT.

The chain employs TRBV25-1 and TRBJ1-2, with 10 bases lining up with TRBD1. Germline V gene sequence: CDR1 MGHDK, CDR2 SYGVNS. V trimming: 7 bases; J trimming: 8 bases; junction bases outside the gene matches: 10. The CDR3 contains 14 residues. The CDR3: CASTRTGGTGGYTF. CDR3 in DNA: TGTGCCAGCACCCGGACAGGGGGAACGGGCGGCTACACCTTC.

Only a few counts were recorded for this clone. The chain has TRBV5-4 and TRBJ2-7, with TRBD2 matching over 13 bases. V dropped 3 bases and J dropped 1; count of bases not matched to a gene: 1. The CDR3 has 15 residues. From germline, CDR1 is SGHNT and CDR2 YYREEE (reference sequence). The CDR3 region is CASSSGLAGSYEQYF. The CDR3 nucleotides read TGTGCCAGCAGCTCGGGACTAGCGGGATCCTACGAGCAGTACTTC.

The rearrangement uses TRBV4-1 and TRBJ2-5; 8 nucleotides match TRBD1. Germline CDR1 is MGHRA and CDR2 is YSYEKL. V dropped 4 bases and J dropped 3; count of bases not matched to a gene: 4. This CDR3 region has 14 residues. CDR3 in amino acids: CASSLGQVKETQYF. The CDR3 bases are TGCGCCAGCAGCCTGGGACAGGTTAAAGAGACCCAGTACTTC.

This chain uses TRBV5-4 with TRBJ2-7; tentative D call: TRBD2 (6 bases). V gave up 3 bases and J gave up 4 bases, with 20 bases separating them. Per the germline V gene, CDR1 is SGHNT and CDR2 is YYREEE (reference sequence). The CDR3 length is 16 residues. The CDR3 DNA follows: TGTGCCAGCAGCTATGACGGGGCCCGGGGGAAATACGAGCAGTACTTC. Protein product: CASSYDGARGKYEQYF.

The V gene is TRBV5-1, the J gene TRBJ2-2; TRBD2 is a possible D gene (7 bases). Trimming removed 0 bases from V and 4 bases from J, with 13 bases in between. The CDR3 contains 16 residues. CDR1 is SGHRS, CDR2 YFSETQ, per germline. The CDR3 spells CASSLVAGEGTGELFF. The DNA for the CDR3 is TGCGCCAGCAGCTTGGTGGCAGGGGAGGGCACCGGGGAGCTGTTTTTT.

This clone has just one count. The chain employs TRBV5-8 and TRBJ1-5; 7 nucleotides align to TRBD1. This CDR3 is built from 15 residues. Germline-derived CDR1 and CDR2 are SGHTS and YDEGEE. Trimming cost V 6 bases and J 0 bases; bases outside gene matches: 6. The CDR3 protein is CASNKGTVSNQPQHF. Written as DNA, the CDR3 is TGTGCCAGCAACAAAGGGACAGTTAGCAATCAGCCCCAGCATTTT. Full variable domain (remainder filled in from reference TRBV5-8 and TRBJ1-5): EAGVTQSPTHLIKTRGQQATLRCSPISGHTSVYWYQQALGLGLQFLLWYDEGEERNRGNFPPRFSGRQFPNYSSELNVNALELEDSALYLCASNKGTVSNQPQHFGDGTRLSIL.

The rearrangement links TRBV7-9 to TRBJ1-4; 9 bases align to TRBD1. There are 16 residues in the CDR3. Germline CDR1 reads SEHNR; CDR2 reads FQNEAQ (reference sequence). V lost 1 base, J lost 5 bases, and 5 bases stayed unmatched. The CDR3 DNA sequence: TGTGCCAGCAGCTTAGGACCCGGGACAGGGAATGAAAAACTGTTTTTT. This codes for CASSLGPGTGNEKLFF. The whole variable domain, remainder taken from reference TRBV7-9 and TRBJ1-4, is DTGVSQNPRHKITKRGQNVTFRCDPISEHNRLYWYRQTLGQGPEFLTYFQNEAQLEKSRLLSDRFSAERPKGSFSTLEIQRTEQGDSAMYLCASSLGPGTGNEKLFFGSGTQLSVL.

This sequence joins TRBV2 and TRBJ2-7, with D tentatively TRBD1 (5 bases). Germline lookup yields CDR1 SNHLY and CDR2 FYNNEI. Trimming cost V 6 bases and J 7 bases, with 13 bases left between them. The CDR3 runs 12 residues. CDR3 DNA: TGTGCCAGCAGGCAGGGTGATGGTGAGCAGTACTTC. As protein: CASRQGDGEQYF.

The chain is built from TRBV4-2 and TRBJ1-1; D perhaps matches TRBD1 (5 bases). V lost 1 base and J lost 2, with 11 bases in between. The CDR3 sequence is 15 residues long. CDR1 and CDR2 from the germline V gene are LGHNA and YNFKEQ. The CDR3 sequence is CASSQGGTYNTEAFF. CDR3 sequence (DNA): TGTGCCAGCAGCCAAGGCGGGACTTACAACACTGAAGCTTTCTTT.

The V gene is TRBV19, the J gene TRBJ2-1; maybe TRBD2 (5 bases). The CDR3 sequence is 17 residues long. CDR1 and CDR2 (germline): LNHDA, SQIVND (reference sequence). Trimming left V 5 bases short and J 0 bases short, with 17 bases between. CDR3 sequence reads: CASSPSAGLSSYNEQFF. The DNA for the CDR3 is TGTGCCAGTAGTCCCTCGGCGGGCTTGAGCTCCTACAATGAGCAGTTCTTC.

The rearrangement uses TRBV19 and TRBJ2-4; 7 bases fit TRBD1. Germline CDR1 LNHDA, CDR2 SQIVND (reference sequence). The CDR3 loop spans 15 amino acids. Trimming took 8 bases from V and 7 from J; bases not matched to a gene: 14. The CDR3 region is CASSPMDRRRNIQYF. The CDR3 nucleotides read TGTGCCAGTTCCCCCATGGACAGGAGAAGGAACATTCAGTACTTC.

A remark on this clone: One end of the junction does not line up with germline, which may come from a read error. The chain couples TRBV5-1 to TRBJ1-4; the match to TRBD1 covers 7 bases. The V gene's germline CDR1 is SGHRS and CDR2 YFSETQ. The CDR3 totals 15 residues. As DNA, the CDR3 is TGCGCCAGCAGCTCCCCGGGGGACAGAGATGAGAAACTGTTTTTT. This codes for CASSSPGDRDEKLFF.

The rearrangement links TRBV19 to TRBJ1-1; 7 bases align to TRBD1. Trimming at V came to 7 bases and at J to 5 bases, leaving 7 bases not matched to a gene. Germline CDR1 reads LNHDA; CDR2 reads SQIVND (reference sequence). CDR3 length: 13 residues. CDR3 loop: CASNPTGRTEAFF. DNA for the CDR3: TGTGCCAGTAATCCGACAGGGCGGACTGAAGCTTTCTTT. Together with reference TRBV19 and TRBJ1-1, the CDR3 gives the full variable domain: DGGITQSPKYLFRKEGQNVTLSCEQNLNHDAMYWYRQDPGQGLRLIYYSQIVNDFQKGDIAEGYSVSREKKESFPLTVTSAQKNPTAFYLCASNPTGRTEAFFGQGTRLTVV.

This clone was seen at least ten times. The J gene is TRBJ1-3, the V gene TRBV7-2; D is uncertain. Trimming pared 7 bases from V and 2 bases from J, leaving 9 bases between. Germline CDR1 reads SGHTA; CDR2 reads FQGNSA. The CDR3 totals 13 residues. The CDR3 DNA reads TGTGCCAGCACACCCCTAACTGGAAACACCATATATTTT. Translated: CASTPLTGNTIYF.